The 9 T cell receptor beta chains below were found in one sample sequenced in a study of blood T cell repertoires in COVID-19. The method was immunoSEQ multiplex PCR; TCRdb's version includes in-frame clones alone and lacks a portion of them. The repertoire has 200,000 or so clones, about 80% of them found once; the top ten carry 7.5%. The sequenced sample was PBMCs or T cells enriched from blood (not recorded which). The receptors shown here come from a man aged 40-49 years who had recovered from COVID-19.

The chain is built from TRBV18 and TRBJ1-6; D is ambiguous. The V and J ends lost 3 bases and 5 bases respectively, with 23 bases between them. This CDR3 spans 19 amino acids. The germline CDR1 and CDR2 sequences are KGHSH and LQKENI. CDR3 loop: CASSPRATKLQQNNSPLHF. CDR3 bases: TGTGCCAGCTCACCGCGGGCTACGAAGCTCCAACAAAATAATTCACCCCTCCACTTT.

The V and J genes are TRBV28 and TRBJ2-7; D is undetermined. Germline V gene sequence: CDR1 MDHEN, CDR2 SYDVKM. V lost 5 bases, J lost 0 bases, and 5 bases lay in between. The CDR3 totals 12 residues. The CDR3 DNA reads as TGTGCCAGCAGTAACAACTCCTACGAGCAGTACTTC. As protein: CASSNNSYEQYF.

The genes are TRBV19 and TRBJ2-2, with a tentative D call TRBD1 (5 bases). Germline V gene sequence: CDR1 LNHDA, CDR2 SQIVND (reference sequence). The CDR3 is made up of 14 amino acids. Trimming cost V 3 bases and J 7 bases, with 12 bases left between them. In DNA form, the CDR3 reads TGTGCCAGTAGTATGCAGGGCTACGGCGGGGAGCTGTTTTTT. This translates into CASSMQGYGGELFF.

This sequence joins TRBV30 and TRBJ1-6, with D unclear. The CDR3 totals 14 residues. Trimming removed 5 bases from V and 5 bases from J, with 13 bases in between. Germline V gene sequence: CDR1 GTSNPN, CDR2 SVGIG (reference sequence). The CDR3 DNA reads TGTGCCTGGGACGAGGGTTCCAATAATTCACCCCTCCACTTT. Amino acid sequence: CAWDEGSNNSPLHF. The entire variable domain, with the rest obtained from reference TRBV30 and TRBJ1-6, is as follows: SQTIHQWPATLVQPVGSPLSLECTVEGTSNPNLYWYRQAAGRGLQLLFYSVGIGQISSEVPQNLSASRPQDRQFILSSKKLLLSDSGFYLCAWDEGSNNSPLHFGNGTRLTVT.

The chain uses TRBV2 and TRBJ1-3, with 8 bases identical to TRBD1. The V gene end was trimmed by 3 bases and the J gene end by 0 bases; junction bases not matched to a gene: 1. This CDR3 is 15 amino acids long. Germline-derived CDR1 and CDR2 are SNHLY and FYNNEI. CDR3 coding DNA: TGTGCCAGCAGTGAGGGGACAGGCTCTGGAAACACCATATATTTT. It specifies CASSEGTGSGNTIYF.

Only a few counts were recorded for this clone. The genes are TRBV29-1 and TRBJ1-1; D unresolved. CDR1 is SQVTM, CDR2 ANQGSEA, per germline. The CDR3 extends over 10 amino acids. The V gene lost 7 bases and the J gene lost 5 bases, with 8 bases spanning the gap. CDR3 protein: CSAGETEAFF. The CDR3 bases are TGCAGCGCCGGGGAGACTGAAGCTTTCTTT.

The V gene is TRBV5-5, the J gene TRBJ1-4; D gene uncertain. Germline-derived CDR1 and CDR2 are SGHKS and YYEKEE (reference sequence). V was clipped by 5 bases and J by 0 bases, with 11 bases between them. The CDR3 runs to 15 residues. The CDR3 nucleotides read TGTGCCAGCAGGGGGAGACCCGCAACTAATGAAAAACTGTTTTTT. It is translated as CASRGRPATNEKLFF. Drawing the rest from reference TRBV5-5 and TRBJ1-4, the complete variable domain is DAGVTQSPTHLIKTRGQQVTLRCSPISGHKSVSWYQQVLGQGPQFIFQYYEKEERGRGNFPDRFSARQFPNYSSELNVNALLLGDSALYLCASRGRPATNEKLFFGSGTQLSVL.

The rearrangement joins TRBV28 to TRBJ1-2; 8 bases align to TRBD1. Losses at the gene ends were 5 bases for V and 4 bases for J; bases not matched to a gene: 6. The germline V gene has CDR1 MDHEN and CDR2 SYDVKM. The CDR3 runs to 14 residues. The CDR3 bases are TGTGCCAGCAGTATACGGACAGGGAGCTATGGCTACACCTTC. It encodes CASSIRTGSYGYTF.

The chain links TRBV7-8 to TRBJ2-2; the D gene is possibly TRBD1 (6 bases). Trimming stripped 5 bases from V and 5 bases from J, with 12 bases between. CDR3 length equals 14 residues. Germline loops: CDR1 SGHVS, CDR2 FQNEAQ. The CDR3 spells CASSPQGGTGELFF. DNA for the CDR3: TGTGCCAGCAGCCCACAGGGTGGGACCGGGGAGCTGTTTTTT.